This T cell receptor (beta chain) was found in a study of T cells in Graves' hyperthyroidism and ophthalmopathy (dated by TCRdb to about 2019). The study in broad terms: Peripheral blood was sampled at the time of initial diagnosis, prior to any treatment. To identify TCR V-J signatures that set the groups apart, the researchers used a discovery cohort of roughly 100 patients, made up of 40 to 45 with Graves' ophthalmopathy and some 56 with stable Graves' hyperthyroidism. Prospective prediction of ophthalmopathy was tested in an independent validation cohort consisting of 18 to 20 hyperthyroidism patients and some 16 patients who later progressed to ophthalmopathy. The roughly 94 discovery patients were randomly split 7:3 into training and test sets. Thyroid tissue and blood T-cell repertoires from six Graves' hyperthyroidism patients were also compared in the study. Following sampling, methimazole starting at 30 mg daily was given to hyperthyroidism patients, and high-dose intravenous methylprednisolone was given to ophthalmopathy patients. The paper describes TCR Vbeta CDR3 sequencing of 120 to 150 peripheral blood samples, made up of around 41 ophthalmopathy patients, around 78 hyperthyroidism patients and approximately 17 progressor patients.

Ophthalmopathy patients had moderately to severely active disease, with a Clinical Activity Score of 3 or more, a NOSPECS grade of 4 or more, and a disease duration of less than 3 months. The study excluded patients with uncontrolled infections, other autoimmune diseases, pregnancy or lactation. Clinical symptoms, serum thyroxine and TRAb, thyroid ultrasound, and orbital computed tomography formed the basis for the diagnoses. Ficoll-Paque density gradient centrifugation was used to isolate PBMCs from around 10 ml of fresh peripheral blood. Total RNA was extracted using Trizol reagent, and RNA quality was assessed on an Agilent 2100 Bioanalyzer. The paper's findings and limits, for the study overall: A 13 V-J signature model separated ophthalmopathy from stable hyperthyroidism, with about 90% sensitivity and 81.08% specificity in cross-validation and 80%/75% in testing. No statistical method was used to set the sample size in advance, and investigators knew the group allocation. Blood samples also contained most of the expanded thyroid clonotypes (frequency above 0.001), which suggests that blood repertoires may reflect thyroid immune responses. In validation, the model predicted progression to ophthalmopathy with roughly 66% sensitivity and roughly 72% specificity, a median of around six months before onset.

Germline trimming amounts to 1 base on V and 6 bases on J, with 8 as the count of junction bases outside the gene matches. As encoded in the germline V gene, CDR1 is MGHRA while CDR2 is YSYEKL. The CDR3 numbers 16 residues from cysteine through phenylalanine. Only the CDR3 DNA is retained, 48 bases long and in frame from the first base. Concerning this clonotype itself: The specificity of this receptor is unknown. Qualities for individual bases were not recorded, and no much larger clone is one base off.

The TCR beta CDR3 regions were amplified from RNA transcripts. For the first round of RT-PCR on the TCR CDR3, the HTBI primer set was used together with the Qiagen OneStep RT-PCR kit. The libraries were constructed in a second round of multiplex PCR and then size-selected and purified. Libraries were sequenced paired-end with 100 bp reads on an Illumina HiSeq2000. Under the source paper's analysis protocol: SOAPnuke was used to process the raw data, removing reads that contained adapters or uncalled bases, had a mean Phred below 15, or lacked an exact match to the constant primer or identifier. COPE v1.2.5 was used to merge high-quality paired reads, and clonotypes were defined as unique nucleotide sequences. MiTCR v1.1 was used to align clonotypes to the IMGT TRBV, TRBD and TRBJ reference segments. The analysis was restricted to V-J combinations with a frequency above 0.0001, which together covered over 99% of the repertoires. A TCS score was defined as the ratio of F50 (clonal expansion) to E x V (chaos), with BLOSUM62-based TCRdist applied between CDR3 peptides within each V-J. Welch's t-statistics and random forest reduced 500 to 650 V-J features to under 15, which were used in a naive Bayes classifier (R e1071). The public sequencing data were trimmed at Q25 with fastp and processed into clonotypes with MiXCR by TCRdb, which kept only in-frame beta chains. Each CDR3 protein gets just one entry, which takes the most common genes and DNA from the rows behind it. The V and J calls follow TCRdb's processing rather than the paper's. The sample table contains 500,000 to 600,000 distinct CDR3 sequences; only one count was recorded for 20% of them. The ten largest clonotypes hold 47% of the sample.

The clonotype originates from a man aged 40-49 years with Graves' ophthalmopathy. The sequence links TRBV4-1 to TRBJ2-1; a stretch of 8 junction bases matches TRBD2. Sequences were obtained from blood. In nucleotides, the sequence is TGCGCCAGCAGCCAAGTTCTCGGGGGGGGCCCCAATGAGCAGTTCTTC. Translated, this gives CASSQVLGGGPNEQFF.